The sequence of this T cell receptor beta chain was determined in a study of blood T cell repertoires in COVID-19. The CDR3 length is 11 residues. The ends were cut back, 7 bases at V and 8 bases at J, with 9 bases in the middle. Germline V gene sequence: CDR1 MNHNY, CDR2 SVGAGI (reference sequence). Profiled with immunoSEQ multiplex PCR; TCRdb holds only in-frame clones, not every one. Seen here are approximately 190,000 clones, about 81% observed once, and the top ten hold 13% to 15%. What was sequenced was peripheral blood. The chain combines TRBV6-6 with TRBJ2-4; possible D gene TRBD2, 5 bases. The TCR sequence derives from a young man with active or convalescent COVID-19. DNA of the CDR3: TGTGCCAGCATTTGGGGAGACATTCAGTACTTC. Protein sequence: CASIWGDIQYF.